Shown below are 3 T cell receptor beta chains from a single sample sequenced in a study of technical replicates of blood from a few donors. The repertoire was sequenced with immunoSEQ multiplex PCR; TCRdb's copy has only in-frame clones and lacks some. The sample holds some 73,000 clones, 90% seen once. Sequencing input: PBMCs. The source of these receptors is a human donor in good health. Some clones in this sample may be carry-over from other donors' samples.

The V and J genes are TRBV7-9 and TRBJ1-4; 9 positions agree with TRBD1. This CDR3 spans 15 amino acids. Germline V gene lookup returns CDR1 SEHNR and CDR2 FQNEAQ (reference sequence). The ends lost 5 bases at V and 7 bases at J; junction bases unmatched: 8. The CDR3 bases are TGTGCCAGCAGCACTCTGGACAGGGGCCGTGAAAAACTGTTTTTT. Its protein product is CASSTLDRGREKLFF.

The chain couples TRBV6-6 to TRBJ2-7; 9 bases fit TRBD1. Germline lookup yields CDR1 MNHNY and CDR2 SVGAGI (reference sequence). Trimming cost V 6 bases and J 3 bases; bases outside gene matches: 9. This CDR3 contains 15 residues. CDR3 region: CASRRFRDRVYEQYF. CDR3 in DNA: TGTGCCAGCAGGCGGTTTCGGGACAGGGTCTACGAGCAGTACTTC.

This chain uses TRBV5-6 with TRBJ2-1; maybe TRBD2 (5 bases). Trimming took off 5 bases at V and 0 bases at J, with 15 bases between the two ends. The CDR3 runs to 16 residues. From germline, CDR1 is SGHDT and CDR2 YYEEEE. The CDR3 is CASSQPGRVSYNEQFF. The CDR3 DNA is TGTGCCAGCAGTCAGCCGGGAAGGGTCTCCTACAATGAGCAGTTCTTC.